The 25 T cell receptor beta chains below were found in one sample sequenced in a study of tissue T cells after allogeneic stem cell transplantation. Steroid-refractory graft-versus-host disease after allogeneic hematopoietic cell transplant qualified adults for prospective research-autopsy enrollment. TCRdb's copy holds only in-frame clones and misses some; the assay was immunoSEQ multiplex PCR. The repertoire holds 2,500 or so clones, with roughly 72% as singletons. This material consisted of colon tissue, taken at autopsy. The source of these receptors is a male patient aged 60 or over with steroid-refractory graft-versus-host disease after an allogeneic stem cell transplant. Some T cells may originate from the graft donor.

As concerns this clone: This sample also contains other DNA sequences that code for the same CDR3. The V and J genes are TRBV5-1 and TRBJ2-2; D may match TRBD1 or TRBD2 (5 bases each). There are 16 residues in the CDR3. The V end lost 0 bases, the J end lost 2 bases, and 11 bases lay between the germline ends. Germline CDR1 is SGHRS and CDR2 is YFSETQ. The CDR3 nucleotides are TGCGCCAGCAGCTTGGATGGGGGACCCAACACCGGGGAGCTGTTTTTT. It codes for CASSLDGGPNTGELFF.

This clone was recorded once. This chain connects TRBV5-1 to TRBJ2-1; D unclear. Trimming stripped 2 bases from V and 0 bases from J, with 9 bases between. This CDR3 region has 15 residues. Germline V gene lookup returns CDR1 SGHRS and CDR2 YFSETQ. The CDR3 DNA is TGCGCCAGCAGCTTAGGCGGAAGCTCCTACAATGAGCAGTTCTTC. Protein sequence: CASSLGGSSYNEQFF.

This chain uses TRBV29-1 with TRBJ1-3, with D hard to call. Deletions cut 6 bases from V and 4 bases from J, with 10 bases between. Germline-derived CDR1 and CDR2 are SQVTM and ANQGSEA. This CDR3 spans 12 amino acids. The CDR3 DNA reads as TGCAGCGTCTCCACGGGGGGAAACACCATATATTTT. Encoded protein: CSVSTGGNTIYF.

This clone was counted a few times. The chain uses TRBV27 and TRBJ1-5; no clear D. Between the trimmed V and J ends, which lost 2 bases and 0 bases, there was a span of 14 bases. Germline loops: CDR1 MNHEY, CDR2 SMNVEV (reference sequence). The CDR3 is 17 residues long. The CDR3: CASSLTSDWDSNQPQHF. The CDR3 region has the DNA TGTGCCAGCAGTTTAACATCGGACTGGGATAGCAATCAGCCCCAGCATTTT.

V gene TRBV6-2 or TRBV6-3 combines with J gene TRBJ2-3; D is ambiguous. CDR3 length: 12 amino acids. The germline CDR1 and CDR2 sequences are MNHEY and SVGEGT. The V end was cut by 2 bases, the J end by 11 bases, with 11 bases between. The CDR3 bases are TGTGCCAGCAGTTACCCCACTCGGCGGCAGTATTTT. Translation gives CASSYPTRRQYF.

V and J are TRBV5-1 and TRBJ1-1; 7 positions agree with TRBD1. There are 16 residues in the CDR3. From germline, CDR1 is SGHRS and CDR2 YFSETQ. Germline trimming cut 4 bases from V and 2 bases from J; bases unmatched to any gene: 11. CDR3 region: CASSLTPGQLNTEAFF. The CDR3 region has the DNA TGCGCCAGCAGCCTGACACCGGGACAGCTAAACACTGAAGCTTTCTTT.

The CDR3 bases are TGTGCCAGCAGCCGGGACACTAATGAAAAACTGTTTTTT. It encodes CASSRDTNEKLFF. The V gene is TRBV7-2, the J gene TRBJ1-4, with D possibly TRBD1 on 5 matching bases. The CDR3 runs to 13 residues. Germline CDR1 SGHTA, CDR2 FQGNSA. The ends were cut back, 5 bases at V and 2 bases at J, with 6 bases in the middle.

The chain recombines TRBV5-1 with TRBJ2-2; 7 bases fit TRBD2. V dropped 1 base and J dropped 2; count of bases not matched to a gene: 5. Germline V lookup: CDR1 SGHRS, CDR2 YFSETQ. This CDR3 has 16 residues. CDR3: CASSLSGDPNTGELFF. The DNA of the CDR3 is TGCGCCAGCAGCTTGAGCGGGGATCCCAACACCGGGGAGCTGTTTTTT.

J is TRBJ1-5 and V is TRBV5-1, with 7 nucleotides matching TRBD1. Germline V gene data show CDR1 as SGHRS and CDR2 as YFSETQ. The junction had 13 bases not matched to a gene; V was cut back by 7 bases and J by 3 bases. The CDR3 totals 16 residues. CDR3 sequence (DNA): TGCGCCAGCTCCAAAGAGACAGGGTTCGACAATCAGCCCCAGCATTTT. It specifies CASSKETGFDNQPQHF.

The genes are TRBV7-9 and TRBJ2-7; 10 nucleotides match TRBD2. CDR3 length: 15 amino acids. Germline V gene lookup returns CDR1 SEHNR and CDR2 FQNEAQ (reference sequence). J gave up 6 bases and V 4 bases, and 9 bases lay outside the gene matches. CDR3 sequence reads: CASSSLAGGPSEQYF. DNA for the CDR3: TGTGCCAGCAGCTCCTTAGCGGGGGGCCCCTCCGAGCAGTACTTC.

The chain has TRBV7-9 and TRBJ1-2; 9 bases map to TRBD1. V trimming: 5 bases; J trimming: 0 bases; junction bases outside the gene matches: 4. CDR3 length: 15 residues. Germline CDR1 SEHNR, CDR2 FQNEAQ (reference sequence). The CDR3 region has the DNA TGTGCCAGCAGCCTGGGACAGGGAGCTAACTATGGCTACACCTTC. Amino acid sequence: CASSLGQGANYGYTF.

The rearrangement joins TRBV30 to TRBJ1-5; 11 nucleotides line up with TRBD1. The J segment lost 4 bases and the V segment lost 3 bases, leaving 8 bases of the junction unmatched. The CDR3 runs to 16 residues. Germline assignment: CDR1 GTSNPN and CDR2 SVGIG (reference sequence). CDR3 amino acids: CAWRRAGTGGNQPQHF. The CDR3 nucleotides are TGTGCCTGGAGACGTGCCGGGACAGGGGGAAATCAGCCCCAGCATTTT.

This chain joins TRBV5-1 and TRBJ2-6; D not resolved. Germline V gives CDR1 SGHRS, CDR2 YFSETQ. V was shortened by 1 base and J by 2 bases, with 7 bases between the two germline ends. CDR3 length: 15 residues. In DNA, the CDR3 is TGCGCCAGCAGCTTGTTGCAGGCTGGGGCCAACGTCCTGACTTTC. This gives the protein CASSLLQAGANVLTF.

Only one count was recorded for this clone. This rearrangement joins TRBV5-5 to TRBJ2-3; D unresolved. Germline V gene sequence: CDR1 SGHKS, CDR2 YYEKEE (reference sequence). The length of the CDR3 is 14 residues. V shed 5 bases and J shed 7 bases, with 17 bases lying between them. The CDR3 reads CASSSDRGTNTQYF. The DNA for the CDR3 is TGTGCCAGCAGTTCAGACCGAGGCACGAATACGCAGTATTTT.

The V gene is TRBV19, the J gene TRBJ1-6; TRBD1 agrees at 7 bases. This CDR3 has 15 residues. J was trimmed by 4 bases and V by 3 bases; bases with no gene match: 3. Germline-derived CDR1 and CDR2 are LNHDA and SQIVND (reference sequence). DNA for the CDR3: TGTGCCAGTAGTATTGGACAGGCTTATAATTCACCCCTCCACTTT. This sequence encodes CASSIGQAYNSPLHF.

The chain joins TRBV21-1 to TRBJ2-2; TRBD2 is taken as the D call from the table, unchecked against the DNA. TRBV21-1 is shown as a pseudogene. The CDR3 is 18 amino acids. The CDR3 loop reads CASSKKRSGGPNTGELFF. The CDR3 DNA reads TGTGCCAGCAGCAAAAAAAGAAGCGGGGGACCGAACACCGGGGAGCTGTTTTTT.

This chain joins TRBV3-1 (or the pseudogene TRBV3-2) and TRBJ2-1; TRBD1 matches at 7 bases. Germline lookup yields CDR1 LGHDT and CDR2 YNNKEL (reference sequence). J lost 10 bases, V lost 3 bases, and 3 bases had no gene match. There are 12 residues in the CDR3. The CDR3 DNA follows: TGTGCCAGCAGCCAGCACAGGGGCGAGCAGTTCTTC. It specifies CASSQHRGEQFF.

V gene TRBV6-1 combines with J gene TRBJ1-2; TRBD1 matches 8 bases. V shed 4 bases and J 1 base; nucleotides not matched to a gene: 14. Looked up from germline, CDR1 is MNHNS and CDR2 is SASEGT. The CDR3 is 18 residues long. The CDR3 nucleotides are TGTGCCAGCAGTGTAGGCAGGACAGGGAGCCTTTTTAACTATGGCTACACCTTC. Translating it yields CASSVGRTGSLFNYGYTF.

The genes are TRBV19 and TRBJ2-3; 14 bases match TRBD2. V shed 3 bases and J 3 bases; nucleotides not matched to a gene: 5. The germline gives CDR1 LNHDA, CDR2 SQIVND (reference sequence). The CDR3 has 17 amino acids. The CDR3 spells CASSIPGLAGGTDTQYF. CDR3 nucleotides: TGTGCCAGTAGTATCCCCGGACTAGCGGGGGGTACAGATACGCAGTATTTT.

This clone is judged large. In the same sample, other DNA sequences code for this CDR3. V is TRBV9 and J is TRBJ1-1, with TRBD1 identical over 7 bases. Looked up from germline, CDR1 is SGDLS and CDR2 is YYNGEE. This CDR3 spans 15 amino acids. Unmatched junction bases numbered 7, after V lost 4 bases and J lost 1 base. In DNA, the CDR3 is TGTGCCAGCAGCCCACGCCAGGGGGGGAACACTGAAGCTTTCTTT. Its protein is CASSPRQGGNTEAFF.

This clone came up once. This chain's CDR3 is CAWRRNRNNSPLHF. The CDR3 bases are TGTGCCTGGAGACGGAACAGGAACAATTCACCCCTCCACTTT. The chain combines TRBV30 with TRBJ1-6; a weak D match, TRBD1 (5 bases). CDR1 and CDR2 from the germline V gene are GTSNPN and SVGIG (reference sequence). The CDR3 totals 14 residues. The germline V and J ends were trimmed by 3 bases and 7 bases, with 13 bases remaining between them. The full variable domain, rest sourced from reference TRBV30 and TRBJ1-6, is SQTIHQWPATLVQPVGSPLSLECTVEGTSNPNLYWYRQAAGRGLQLLFYSVGIGQISSEVPQNLSASRPQDRQFILSSKKLLLSDSGFYLCAWRRNRNNSPLHFGNGTRLTVT.

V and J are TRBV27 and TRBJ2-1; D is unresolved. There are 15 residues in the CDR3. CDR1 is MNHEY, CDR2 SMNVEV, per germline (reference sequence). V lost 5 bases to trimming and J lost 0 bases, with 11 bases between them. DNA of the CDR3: TGTGCCAGCAGTAAAGTTACGAGCTCCTACAATGAGCAGTTCTTC. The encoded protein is CASSKVTSSYNEQFF.

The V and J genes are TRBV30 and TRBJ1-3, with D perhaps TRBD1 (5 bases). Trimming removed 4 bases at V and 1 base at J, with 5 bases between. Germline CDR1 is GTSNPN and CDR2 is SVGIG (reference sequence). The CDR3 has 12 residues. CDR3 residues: CAWTGSGNTIYF. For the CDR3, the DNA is TGTGCCTGGACAGGGTCTGGAAACACCATATATTTT.

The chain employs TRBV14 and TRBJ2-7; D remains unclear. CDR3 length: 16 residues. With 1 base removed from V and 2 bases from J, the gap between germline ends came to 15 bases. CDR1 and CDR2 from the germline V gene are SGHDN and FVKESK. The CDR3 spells CASSQVVAPGAYEQYF. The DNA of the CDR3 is TGTGCCAGCAGCCAAGTGGTGGCACCTGGGGCCTACGAGCAGTACTTC.

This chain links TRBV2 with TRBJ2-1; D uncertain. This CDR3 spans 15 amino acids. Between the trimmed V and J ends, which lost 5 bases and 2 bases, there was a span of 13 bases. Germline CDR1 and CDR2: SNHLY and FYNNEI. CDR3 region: CASSISRRPYNEQFF. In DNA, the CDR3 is TGTGCCAGCAGTATATCACGCCGGCCCTACAATGAGCAGTTCTTC.